The next 18 T cell receptor beta chains were all read from a single sample in a study of blood T cell repertoires in COVID-19. This table comes from immunoSEQ multiplex PCR, and its TCRdb copy is limited to in-frame clones, with some not included. The sample holds roughly 73,000 clones, under 85% seen once. Sequenced sample: peripheral blood. Receptors were obtained from a man in his 70s with acute or convalescent COVID-19.

The chain uses TRBV28 and TRBJ2-7, with D tentatively TRBD1 (6 bases). Germline CDR1 reads MDHEN; CDR2 reads SYDVKM. V shed 2 bases and J shed 4 bases, with 6 bases lying between them. This CDR3 comprises 12 residues. CDR3 nucleotide sequence: TGTGCCAGCAGTTTAACAGGGTACGAGCAGTACTTC. It translates to CASSLTGYEQYF. The full variable domain, completed using reference TRBV28 and TRBJ2-7, is DVKVTQSSRYLVKRTGEKVFLECVQDMDHENMFWYRQDPGLGLRLIYFSYDVKMKEKGDIPEGYSVSREKKERFSLILESASTNQTSMYLCASSLTGYEQYFGPGTRLTVT.

With respect to this clone: Other nucleotide sequences from this sample produce the same CDR3. V gene TRBV10-3 combines with J gene TRBJ1-2; D gene unclear. Trimming took off 6 bases at V and 1 base at J, with 3 bases between the two ends. There are 11 residues in the CDR3. Per the germline V gene, CDR1 is ENHRY and CDR2 is SYGVKD. In DNA, the CDR3 is TGTGCCATCAGGAGTAACTATGGCTACACCTTC. It translates to CAIRSNYGYTF.

The chain links TRBV19 to TRBJ2-1, with TRBD2 matching 7 bases. CDR3 length: 14 residues. CDR1 is LNHDA, CDR2 SQIVND, per germline (reference sequence). The ends lost 3 bases at V and 6 bases at J; junction bases unmatched: 5. The CDR3 bases are TGTGCCAGTAGTATTCTAGCGGATGCCAATGAGCAGTTCTTC. Translated, it gives CASSILADANEQFF.

V and J are TRBV6-6 and TRBJ2-7; TRBD1 agrees at 8 bases. Germline CDR1 MNHNY, CDR2 SVGAGI (reference sequence). The CDR3 spans 15 residues. The J segment lost 3 bases and the V segment lost 7 bases, leaving 11 bases of the junction unmatched. The CDR3 loop is CASNPGQGRDYEQYF. CDR3 nucleotide sequence: TGTGCCAGCAATCCCGGACAGGGCAGAGACTACGAGCAGTACTTC.

The rearrangement links TRBV18 to TRBJ2-1; tentatively, D is TRBD1 (5 bases). CDR1 KGHSH and CDR2 LQKENI come from the germline V gene. This CDR3 is 13 amino acids long. With 4 bases removed from V and 4 bases from J, the gap between germline ends came to 8 bases. The CDR3 nucleotides read TGTGCCAGCTCACGACACAGGTACAATGAGCAGTTCTTC. It is translated as CASSRHRYNEQFF.

The rearrangement joins TRBV9 to TRBJ1-4; no clear D. CDR3 length equals 15 residues. Germline values: CDR1 SGDLS, CDR2 YYNGEE. Trimming pared 0 bases from V and 3 bases from J, leaving 9 bases between. The CDR3 sequence is CASSVGGLPNEKLFF. CDR3 DNA sequence: TGTGCCAGCAGCGTAGGCGGGCTCCCTAATGAAAAACTGTTTTTT.

This clone was found many times. This chain links TRBV4-2 with TRBJ2-5; the match to TRBD2 covers 9 bases. V shed 0 bases and J 4 bases; nucleotides not matched to a gene: 6. Germline V lookup: CDR1 LGHNA, CDR2 YNFKEQ. The CDR3 loop spans 16 amino acids. The CDR3 is CASSQDGAGGVETQYF. The DNA of the CDR3 is TGTGCCAGCAGCCAAGATGGGGCGGGAGGGGTAGAGACCCAGTACTTC.

The rearrangement uses TRBV11-1 and TRBJ2-5; D gene ambiguous. Trimming shortened V by 0 bases and J by 5 bases, and 7 bases separated the two germline ends. The V gene's germline CDR1 is SGHAT and CDR2 FQDESV (reference sequence). The CDR3 has 13 amino acids. CDR3 in amino acids: CASSLAVGETQYF. The CDR3 DNA follows: TGTGCCAGCAGCTTAGCCGTCGGGGAGACCCAGTACTTC.

This chain connects TRBV7-9 to TRBJ2-7; no clear D. Germline lookup yields CDR1 SEHNR and CDR2 FQNEAQ (reference sequence). The V and J ends lost 3 bases and 2 bases respectively, with 5 bases between them. This CDR3 region has 12 residues. The CDR3: CASSLSTYEQYF. CDR3 in DNA: TGTGCCAGCAGCTTGTCAACCTACGAGCAGTACTTC.

The chain is built from TRBV28 and TRBJ1-2; TRBD1 matches at 7 bases. The CDR3 is 14 amino acids. Germline V gene data show CDR1 as MDHEN and CDR2 as SYDVKM. With 5 bases clipped from V and 7 bases from J, the junction kept 10 bases outside the gene matches. The CDR3 nucleotides are TGTGCCAGCAGTCCGGGACAGAAAAGGGGTGGCTACACCTTC. It specifies CASSPGQKRGGYTF.

V usage is TRBV14 and J usage is TRBJ1-1, with a possible D match to TRBD1 (5 bases). Germline assignment: CDR1 SGHDN and CDR2 FVKESK. The CDR3 is 12 residues long. Trimming stripped 2 bases from V and 6 bases from J, with 7 bases between. The DNA for the CDR3 is TGTGCCAGCAGCCAATGGGGGGCTGAAGCTTTCTTT. Its protein is CASSQWGAEAFF.

This sequence joins TRBV6-4 and TRBJ1-1, with D unresolved. This CDR3 has 15 residues. CDR1 and CDR2 (germline): MRHNA, SNTAGT. Trimming pared 6 bases from V and 1 base from J, leaving 15 bases between. In DNA, the CDR3 is TGTGCCAGCAGCGCTGACGGGTTGGCGAACACTGAAGCTTTCTTT. Translating gives CASSADGLANTEAFF.

The genes are TRBV19 and TRBJ1-4; D gene ambiguous. Deletions cut 8 bases from V and 5 bases from J, with 12 bases between. CDR1 is LNHDA, CDR2 SQIVND, per germline (reference sequence). The CDR3 loop spans 13 amino acids. The CDR3 coding sequence is TGTGCCAGTGGGAGTATGGCCAATGAAAAACTGTTTTTT. It translates to CASGSMANEKLFF.

There are a few counts of this clone. The V and J genes are TRBV19 and TRBJ2-4, with a tentative D call TRBD1 (6 bases). V gave up 5 bases and J gave up 0 bases, with 17 bases separating them. From germline, CDR1 is LNHDA and CDR2 SQIVND (reference sequence). The CDR3 consists of 17 residues. CDR3 sequence reads: CASSSFTGYEAKNIQYF. The CDR3 coding sequence is TGTGCCAGTAGTTCATTTACAGGGTACGAAGCCAAAAACATTCAGTACTTC.

This clone was seen a handful of times. The chain employs TRBV4-1 and TRBJ2-1, with 13 bases matching TRBD2. Looked up from germline, CDR1 is MGHRA and CDR2 is YSYEKL. The CDR3 is 16 residues long. J gave up 8 bases and V 5 bases, and 9 bases lay outside the gene matches. The CDR3 loop reads CASSSRTSGSRDEQFF. The CDR3 DNA reads as TGCGCCAGCAGCTCTCGGACTAGCGGGAGTAGGGATGAGCAGTTCTTC.

V gene TRBV2 combines with J gene TRBJ2-1, with TRBD2 matching over 9 bases. CDR1 and CDR2 from the germline V gene are SNHLY and FYNNEI. The CDR3 is 14 amino acids. The ends lost 10 bases at V and 8 bases at J; junction bases unmatched: 12. CDR3 nucleotide sequence: TGTGCCACCCGGAGGGCGGGAGGGCTCGATGAGCAGTTCTTC. This translates into CATRRAGGLDEQFF.

The chain carries TRBV11-3 and TRBJ2-5; D may be TRBD1 (6 bases). Germline V gene lookup returns CDR1 SGHNT and CDR2 YENEEA. V dropped 4 bases and J dropped 1 base, with 13 bases sitting between them. The CDR3 consists of 15 residues. CDR3 in DNA: TGTGCCAGCAGCTCTTCTACAGGGACCCAAGAGACCCAGTACTTC. Residues: CASSSSTGTQETQYF. Supplemented by reference TRBV11-3 and TRBJ2-5, the full variable domain reads EAGVVQSPRYKIIEKKQPVAFWCNPISGHNTLYWYLQNLGQGPELLIRYENEEAVDDSQLPKDRFSAERLKGVDSTLKIQPAELGDSAVYLCASSSSTGTQETQYFGPGTRLLVL.

The V and J genes are TRBV3-1 (or the pseudogene TRBV3-2) and TRBJ2-7; D is unresolved. The germline CDR1 and CDR2 sequences are LGHDT and YNNKEL (reference sequence). The CDR3 covers 13 residues. V lost 1 base and J 3 bases, leaving 7 bases between the germline ends. CDR3 sequence reads: CASSQVAGYEQYF. The CDR3 DNA follows: TGTGCCAGCAGCCAAGTTGCCGGCTACGAGCAGTACTTC.